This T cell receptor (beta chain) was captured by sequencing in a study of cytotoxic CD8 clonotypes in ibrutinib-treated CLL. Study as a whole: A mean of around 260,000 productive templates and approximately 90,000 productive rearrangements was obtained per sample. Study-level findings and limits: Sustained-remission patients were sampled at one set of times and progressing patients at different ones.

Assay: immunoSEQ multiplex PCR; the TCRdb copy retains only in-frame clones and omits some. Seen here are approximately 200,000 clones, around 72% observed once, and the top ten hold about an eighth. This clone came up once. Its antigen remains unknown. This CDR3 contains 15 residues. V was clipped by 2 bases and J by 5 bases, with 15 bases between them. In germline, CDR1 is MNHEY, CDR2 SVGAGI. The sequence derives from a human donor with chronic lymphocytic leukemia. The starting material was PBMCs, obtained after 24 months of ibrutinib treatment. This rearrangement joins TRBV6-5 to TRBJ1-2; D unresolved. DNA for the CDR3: TGTGCCAGCAGTTACAGCCGCGCCAGCGGTTATGGCTACACCTTC. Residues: CASSYSRASGYGYTF.